The entry that follows covers one TCR beta chain sequence. The data originate from a study of blood T cell repertoires in COVID-19. At the level of the study: There were acute and convalescent COVID-19 samples, and they came from the United States, Italy and Spain.

Germline values: CDR1 SEHNR, CDR2 FQNEAQ (reference sequence). Losses at the gene ends were 0 bases for V and 5 bases for J; bases not matched to a gene: 6. The CDR3 covers 15 residues. TCRdb's copy holds only in-frame clones and misses some; the assay was immunoSEQ multiplex PCR. The profile shows 40,000 to 45,000 clones, about two thirds of them singletons. The source of this sequence is an elderly man with acute or convalescent COVID-19. V and J are TRBV7-9 and TRBJ2-5; 7 nucleotides align to TRBD2. The sequencing input was peripheral blood. The chain's CDR3 is CASSLAYGGGETQYF. The DNA of the CDR3 is TGTGCCAGCAGCTTAGCTTATGGGGGAGGGGAGACCCAGTACTTC.